This TCR beta chain was identified in a study of identical twins. Study-level results: Conclusions leaned on cross-sectional statistical analysis and did not track the same donors over time. Twin-shared out-of-frame alpha sequences were enriched for low generation probability. Part of the zero-insertion signal could reflect confounding by invariant MAIT and iNKT cells.

The CDR3 loop spans 18 amino acids. The germline V gene has CDR1 LGHDT and CDR2 YNNKEL (reference sequence). J was trimmed by 3 bases and V by 3 bases; bases with no gene match: 10. Remarks on this clonotype: Its antigen is not known.

TCRdb called the 5' RACE reads again in MiXCR, with one record for every CDR3 protein. The sample has 1,800,000 or so distinct CDR3 sequences, around 29% seen once. This receptor was identified in a newborn girl in good health. The source material was cord blood. The chain recombines TRBV3-1 with TRBJ2-3; 12 bases match TRBD2. The CDR3: CASSQVPGLAGRTDTQYF. Here the CDR3 DNA reads TGTGCCAGCAGCCAGGTTCCGGGACTAGCGGGTCGGACAGATACGCAGTATTTT.